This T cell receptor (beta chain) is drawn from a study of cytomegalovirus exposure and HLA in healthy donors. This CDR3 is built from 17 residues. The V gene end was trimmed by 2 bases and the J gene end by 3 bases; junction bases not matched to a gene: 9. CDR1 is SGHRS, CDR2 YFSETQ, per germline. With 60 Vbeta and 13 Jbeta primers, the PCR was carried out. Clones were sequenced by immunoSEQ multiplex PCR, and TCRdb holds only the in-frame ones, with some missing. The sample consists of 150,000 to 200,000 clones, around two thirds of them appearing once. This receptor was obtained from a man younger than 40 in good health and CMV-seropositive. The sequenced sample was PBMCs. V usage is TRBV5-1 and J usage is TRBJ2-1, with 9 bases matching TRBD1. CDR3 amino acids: CASSFPEDRGHYNEQFF. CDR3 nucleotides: TGCGCCAGCAGCTTTCCCGAGGACAGGGGACACTACAATGAGCAGTTCTTC.